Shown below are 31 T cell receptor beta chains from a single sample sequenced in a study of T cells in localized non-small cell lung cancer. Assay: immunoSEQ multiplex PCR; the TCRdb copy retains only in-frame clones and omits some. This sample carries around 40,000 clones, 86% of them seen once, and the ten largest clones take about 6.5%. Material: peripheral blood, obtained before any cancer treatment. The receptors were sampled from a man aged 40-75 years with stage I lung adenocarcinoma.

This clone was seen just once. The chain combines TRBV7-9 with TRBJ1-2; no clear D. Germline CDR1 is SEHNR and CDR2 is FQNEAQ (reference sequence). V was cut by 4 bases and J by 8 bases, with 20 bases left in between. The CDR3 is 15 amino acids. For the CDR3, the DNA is TGTGCCAGCAGCTCTGCCCAGACAAGCGTCTGGGGCTACACCTTC. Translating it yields CASSSAQTSVWGYTF.

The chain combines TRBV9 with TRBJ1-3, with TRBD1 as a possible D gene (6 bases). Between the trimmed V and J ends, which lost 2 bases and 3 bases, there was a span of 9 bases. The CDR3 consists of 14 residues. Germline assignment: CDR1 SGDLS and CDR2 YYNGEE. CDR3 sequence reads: CASSVGQIGNTIYF. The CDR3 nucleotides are TGTGCCAGCAGCGTTGGACAGATTGGAAACACCATATATTTT.

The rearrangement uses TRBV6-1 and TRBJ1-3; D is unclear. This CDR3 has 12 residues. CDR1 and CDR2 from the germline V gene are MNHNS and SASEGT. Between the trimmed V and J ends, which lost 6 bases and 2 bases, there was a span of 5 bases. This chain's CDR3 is CASREAGNTIYF. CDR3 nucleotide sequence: TGTGCCAGCAGGGAGGCTGGAAACACCATATATTTT.

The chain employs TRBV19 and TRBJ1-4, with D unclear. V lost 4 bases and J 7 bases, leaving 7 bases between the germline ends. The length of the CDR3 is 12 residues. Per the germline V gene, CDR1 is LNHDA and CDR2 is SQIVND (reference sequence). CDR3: CASSRGFEKLFF. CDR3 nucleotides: TGTGCCAGTAGTAGGGGTTTTGAAAAACTGTTTTTT.

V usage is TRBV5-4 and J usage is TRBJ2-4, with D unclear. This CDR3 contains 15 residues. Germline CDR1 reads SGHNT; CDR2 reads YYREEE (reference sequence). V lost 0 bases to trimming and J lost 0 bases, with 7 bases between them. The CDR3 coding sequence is TGTGCCAGCAGCTTGGCCCACGGAGCCAAAAACATTCAGTACTTC. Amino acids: CASSLAHGAKNIQYF.

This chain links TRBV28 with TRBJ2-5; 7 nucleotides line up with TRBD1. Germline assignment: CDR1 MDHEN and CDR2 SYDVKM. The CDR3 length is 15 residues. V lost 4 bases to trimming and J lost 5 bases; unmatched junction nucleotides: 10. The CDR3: CASSSAGTEKETQYF. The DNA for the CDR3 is TGTGCCAGCAGTTCAGCCGGGACAGAAAAGGAGACCCAGTACTTC.

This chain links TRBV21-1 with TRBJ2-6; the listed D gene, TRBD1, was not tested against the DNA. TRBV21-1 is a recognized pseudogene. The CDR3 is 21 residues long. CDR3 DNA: TGTGCCAGCAGCAAAGGACTGGGATTAGGGACAACGGGCACTGGGGCCAACGTCCTGACTTTC. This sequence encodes CASSKGLGLGTTGTGANVLTF.

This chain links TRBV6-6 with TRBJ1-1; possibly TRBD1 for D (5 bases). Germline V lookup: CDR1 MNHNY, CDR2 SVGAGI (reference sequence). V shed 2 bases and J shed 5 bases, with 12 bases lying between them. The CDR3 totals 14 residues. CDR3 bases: TGTGCCAGCAGTTACGGATGGGGGGTAACTGAAGCTTTCTTT. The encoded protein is CASSYGWGVTEAFF.

The CDR3 coding sequence is TGTGCCAGCAGACCCGGGACTAGCGGGAGGGGTGAGCAGTTCTTC. Encoded protein: CASRPGTSGRGEQFF. The J gene is TRBJ2-1, the V gene TRBV28, with 16 nucleotides matching TRBD2. Trimming cost V 6 bases and J 9 bases; bases outside gene matches: 5. The CDR3 runs to 15 residues. The V gene's germline CDR1 is MDHEN and CDR2 SYDVKM.

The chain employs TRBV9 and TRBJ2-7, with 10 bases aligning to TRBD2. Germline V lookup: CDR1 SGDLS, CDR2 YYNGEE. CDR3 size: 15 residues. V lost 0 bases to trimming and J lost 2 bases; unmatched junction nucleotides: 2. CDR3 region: CASSVEGLATYEQYF. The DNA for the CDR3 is TGTGCCAGCAGCGTAGAGGGACTAGCGACCTACGAGCAGTACTTC.

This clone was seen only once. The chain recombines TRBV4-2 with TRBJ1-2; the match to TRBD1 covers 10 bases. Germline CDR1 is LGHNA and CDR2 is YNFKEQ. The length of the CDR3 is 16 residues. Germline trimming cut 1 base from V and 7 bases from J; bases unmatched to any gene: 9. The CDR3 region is CASSQVSDRGRIGYTF. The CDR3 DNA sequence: TGTGCCAGCAGCCAAGTGAGTGACAGGGGGCGGATTGGCTACACCTTC.

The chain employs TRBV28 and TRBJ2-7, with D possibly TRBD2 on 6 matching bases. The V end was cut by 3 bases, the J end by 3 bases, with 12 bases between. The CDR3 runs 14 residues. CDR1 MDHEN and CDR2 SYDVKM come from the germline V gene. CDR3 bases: TGTGCCAGCAGTTTGGGTCTAGCGTACTACGAGCAGTACTTC. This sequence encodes CASSLGLAYYEQYF.

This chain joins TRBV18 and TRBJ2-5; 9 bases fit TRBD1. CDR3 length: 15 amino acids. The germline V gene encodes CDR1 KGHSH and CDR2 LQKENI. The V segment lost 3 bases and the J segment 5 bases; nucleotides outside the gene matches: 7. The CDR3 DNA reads TGTGCCAGCTCACCTAACCAGGGACAGGGTGAGACCCAGTACTTC. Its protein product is CASSPNQGQGETQYF. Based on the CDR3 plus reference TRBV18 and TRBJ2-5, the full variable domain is NAGVMQNPRHLVRRRGQEARLRCSPMKGHSHVYWYRQLPEEGLKFMVYLQKENIIDESGMPKERFSAEFPKEGPSILRIQQVVRGDSAAYFCASSPNQGQGETQYFGPGTRLLVL.

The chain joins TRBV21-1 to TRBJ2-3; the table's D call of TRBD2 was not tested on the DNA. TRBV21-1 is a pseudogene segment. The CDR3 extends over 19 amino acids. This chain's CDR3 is CASSNPGLAGVHRTDTQYF. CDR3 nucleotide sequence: TGTGCCAGCAGCAACCCGGGACTAGCGGGAGTTCACAGAACAGATACGCAGTATTTT.

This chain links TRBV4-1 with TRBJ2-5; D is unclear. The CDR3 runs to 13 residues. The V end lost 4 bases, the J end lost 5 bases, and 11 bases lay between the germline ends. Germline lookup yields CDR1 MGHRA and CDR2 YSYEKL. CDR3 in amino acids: CASSLSVRETQYF. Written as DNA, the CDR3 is TGCGCCAGCAGCCTGTCGGTTCGGGAGACCCAGTACTTC.

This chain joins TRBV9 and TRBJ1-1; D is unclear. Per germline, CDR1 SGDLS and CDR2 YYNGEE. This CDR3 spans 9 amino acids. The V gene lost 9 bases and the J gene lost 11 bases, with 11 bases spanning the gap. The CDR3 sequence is CATEVGAFF. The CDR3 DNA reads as TGTGCCACCGAGGTGGGGGCTTTCTTT.

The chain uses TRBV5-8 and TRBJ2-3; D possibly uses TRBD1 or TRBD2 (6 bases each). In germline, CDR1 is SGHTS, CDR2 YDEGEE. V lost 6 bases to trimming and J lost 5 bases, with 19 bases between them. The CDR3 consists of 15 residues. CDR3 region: CASILGSGAEDTQYF. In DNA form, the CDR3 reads TGTGCCAGCATCCTGGGTTCGGGGGCGGAAGATACGCAGTATTTT.

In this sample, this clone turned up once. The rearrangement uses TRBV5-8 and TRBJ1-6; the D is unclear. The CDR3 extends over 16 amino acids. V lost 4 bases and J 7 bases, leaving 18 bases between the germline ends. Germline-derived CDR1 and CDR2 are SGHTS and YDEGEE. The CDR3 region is CASSLGLSGGNSPLHF. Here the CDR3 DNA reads TGTGCCAGCAGCCTGGGCCTATCTGGAGGGAATTCACCCCTCCACTTT. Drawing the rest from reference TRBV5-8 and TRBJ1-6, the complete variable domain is EAGVTQSPTHLIKTRGQQATLRCSPISGHTSVYWYQQALGLGLQFLLWYDEGEERNRGNFPPRFSGRQFPNYSSELNVNALELEDSALYLCASSLGLSGGNSPLHFGNGTRLTVT.

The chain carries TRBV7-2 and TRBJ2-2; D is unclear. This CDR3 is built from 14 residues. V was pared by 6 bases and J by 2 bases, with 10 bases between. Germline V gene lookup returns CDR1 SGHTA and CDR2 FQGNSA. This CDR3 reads CASSSIGNTGELFF. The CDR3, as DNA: TGTGCCAGCAGTTCAATCGGCAACACCGGGGAGCTGTTTTTT.

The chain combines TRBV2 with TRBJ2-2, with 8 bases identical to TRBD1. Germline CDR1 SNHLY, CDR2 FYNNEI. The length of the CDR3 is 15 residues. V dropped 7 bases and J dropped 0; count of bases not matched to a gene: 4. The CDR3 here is CASTAGQANTGELFF. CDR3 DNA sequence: TGTGCCAGCACCGCGGGACAGGCGAACACCGGGGAGCTGTTTTTT. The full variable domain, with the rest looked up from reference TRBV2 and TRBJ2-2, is EPEVTQTPSHQVTQMGQEVILRCVPISNHLYFYWYRQILGQKVEFLVSFYNNEISEKSEIFDDQFSVERPDGSNFTLKIRSTKLEDSAMYFCASTAGQANTGELFFGEGSRLTVL.

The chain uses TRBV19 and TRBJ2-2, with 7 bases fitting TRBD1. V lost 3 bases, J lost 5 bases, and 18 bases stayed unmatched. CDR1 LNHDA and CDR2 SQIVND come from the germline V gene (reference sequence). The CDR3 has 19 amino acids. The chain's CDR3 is CASSILRGTALQGTGELFF. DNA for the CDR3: TGTGCCAGTAGTATCTTAAGGGGGACAGCACTCCAGGGTACCGGGGAGCTGTTTTTT.

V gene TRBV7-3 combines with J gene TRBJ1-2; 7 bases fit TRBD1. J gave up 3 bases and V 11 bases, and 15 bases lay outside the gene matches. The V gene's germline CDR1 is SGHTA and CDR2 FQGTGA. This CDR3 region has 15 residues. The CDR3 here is CAWLDRMTGYYGYTF. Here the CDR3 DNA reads TGTGCCTGGTTGGACCGCATGACAGGGTACTATGGCTACACCTTC.

CDR3: CASSLSDYNQPQHF. As DNA, the CDR3 is TGTGCCAGCAGTTTATCGGACTACAATCAGCCCCAGCATTTT. The chain carries TRBV28 and TRBJ1-5, with D hard to call. Trimming stripped 1 base from V and 3 bases from J, with 7 bases between. CDR3 length equals 14 residues. CDR1 is MDHEN, CDR2 SYDVKM, per germline.

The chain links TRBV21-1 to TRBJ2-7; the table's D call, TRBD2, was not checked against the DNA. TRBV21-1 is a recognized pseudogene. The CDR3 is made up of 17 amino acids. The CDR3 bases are TGTGCCAGCAGCAATAAGGGGGGAGCGGGGAGCTCCTACGAGCAGTACTTC. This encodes CASSNKGGAGSSYEQYF.

Here the CDR3 DNA reads TGTGCCAGGGGCCCTAGCGGGAGGCCCTTAGACTACGAGCAGTACTTC. Its protein product is CARGPSGRPLDYEQYF. This rearrangement joins TRBV21-1 to TRBJ2-7; no DNA check was done on the table's D call, TRBD2. TRBV21-1 is a documented pseudogene. This CDR3 has 16 amino acids.

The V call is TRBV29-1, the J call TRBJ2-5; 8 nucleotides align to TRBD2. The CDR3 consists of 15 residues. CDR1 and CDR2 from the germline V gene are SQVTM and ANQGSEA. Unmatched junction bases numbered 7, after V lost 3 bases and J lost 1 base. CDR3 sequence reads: CSVDSAGGIQETQYF. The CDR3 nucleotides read TGCAGCGTTGATAGTGCGGGAGGCATCCAAGAGACCCAGTACTTC.

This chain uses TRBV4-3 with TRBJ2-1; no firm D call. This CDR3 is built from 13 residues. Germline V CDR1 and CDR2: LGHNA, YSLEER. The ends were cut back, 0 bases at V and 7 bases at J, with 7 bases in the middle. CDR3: CASSQDYYNEQFF. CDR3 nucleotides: TGCGCCAGCAGCCAAGATTATTATAATGAGCAGTTCTTC.

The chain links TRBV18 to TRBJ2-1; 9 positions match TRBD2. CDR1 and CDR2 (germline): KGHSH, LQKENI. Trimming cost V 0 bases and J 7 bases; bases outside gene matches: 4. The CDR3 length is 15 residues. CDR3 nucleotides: TGTGCCAGCTCACCACCAGGACTAGCGCTTAATGAGCAGTTCTTC. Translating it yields CASSPPGLALNEQFF.

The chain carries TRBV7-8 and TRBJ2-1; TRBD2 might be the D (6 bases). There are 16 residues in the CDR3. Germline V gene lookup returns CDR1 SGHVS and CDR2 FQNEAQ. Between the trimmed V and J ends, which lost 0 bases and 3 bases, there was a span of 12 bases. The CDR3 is CASSLAAGLYYNEQFF. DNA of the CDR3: TGTGCCAGCAGCTTAGCAGCGGGCCTGTACTACAATGAGCAGTTCTTC.

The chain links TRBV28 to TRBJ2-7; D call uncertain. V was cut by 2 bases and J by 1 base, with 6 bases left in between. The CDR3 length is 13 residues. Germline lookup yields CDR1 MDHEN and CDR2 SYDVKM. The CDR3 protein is CASSLGQSYEQYF. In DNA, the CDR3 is TGTGCCAGCAGTTTAGGGCAGTCCTACGAGCAGTACTTC.

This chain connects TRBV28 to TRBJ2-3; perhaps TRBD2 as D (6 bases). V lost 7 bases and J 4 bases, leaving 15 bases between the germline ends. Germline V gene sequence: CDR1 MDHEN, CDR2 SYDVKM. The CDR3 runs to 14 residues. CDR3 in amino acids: CASIPKPGADTQYF. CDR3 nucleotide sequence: TGTGCCAGCATCCCGAAGCCGGGGGCAGATACGCAGTATTTT.